The clone carrying this TCR beta chain was counted between two and nine times. Its antigen is as yet unknown. This entry is derived from a study of identical twins. Findings of the study overall: The abundant beta clonotypes from cord blood had fewer insertions, and memory repertoires had none of this. Invariant T cells like MAIT and iNKT could partly confound the zero-insertion analyses.

V lost 7 bases, J lost 3 bases, and 8 bases stayed unmatched. The CDR3 sequence is 14 residues long. The authors used template switching to add a universal primer site and gave cDNA unique molecular identifiers. MiXCR, run by TCRdb on the 5' RACE reads, gives a single entry per CDR3 protein. There are roughly 250,000 distinct CDR3 sequences in the sample; more than 12% occur only once, and 8.8% lies in the top ten. This chain links TRBV12-3 or TRBV12-4 with TRBJ2-7; 8 bases are shared with TRBD1. Sequencing was performed on memory (CD45RO+) T cells sorted from blood. The origin of this receptor is a woman aged 18-29 years in good health. The CDR3 here is CASTRGQGGYEQYF. The CDR3 DNA reads as TGTGCCAGCACCCGCGGACAGGGCGGCTACGAGCAGTACTTC.